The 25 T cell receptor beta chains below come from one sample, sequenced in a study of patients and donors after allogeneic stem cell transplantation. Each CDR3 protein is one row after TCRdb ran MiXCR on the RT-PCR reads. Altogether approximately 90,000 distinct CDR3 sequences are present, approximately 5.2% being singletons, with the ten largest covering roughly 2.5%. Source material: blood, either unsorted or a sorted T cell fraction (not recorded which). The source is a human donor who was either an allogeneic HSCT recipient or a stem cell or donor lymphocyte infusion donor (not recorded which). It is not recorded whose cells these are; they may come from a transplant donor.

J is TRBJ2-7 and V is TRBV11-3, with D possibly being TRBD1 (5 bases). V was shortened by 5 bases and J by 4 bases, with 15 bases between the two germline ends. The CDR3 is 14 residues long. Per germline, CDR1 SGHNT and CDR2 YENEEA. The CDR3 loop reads CASSQQGVLYEQYF. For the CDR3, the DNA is TGTGCCAGCAGCCAGCAAGGGGTCCTTTACGAGCAGTACTTC.

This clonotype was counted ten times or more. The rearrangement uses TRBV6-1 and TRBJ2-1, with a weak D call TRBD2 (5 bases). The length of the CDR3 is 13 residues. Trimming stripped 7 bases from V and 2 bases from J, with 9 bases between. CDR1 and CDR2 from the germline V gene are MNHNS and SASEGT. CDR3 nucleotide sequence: TGTGCCAGCATGGAGGCAGCCTACAATGAGCAGTTCTTC. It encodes CASMEAAYNEQFF.

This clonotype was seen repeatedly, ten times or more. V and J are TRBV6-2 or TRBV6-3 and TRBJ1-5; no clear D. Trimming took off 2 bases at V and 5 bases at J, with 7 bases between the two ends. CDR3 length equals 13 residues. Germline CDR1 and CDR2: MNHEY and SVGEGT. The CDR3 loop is CASSYGEHQPQHF. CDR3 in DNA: TGTGCCAGCAGTTACGGGGAGCATCAGCCCCAGCATTTT.

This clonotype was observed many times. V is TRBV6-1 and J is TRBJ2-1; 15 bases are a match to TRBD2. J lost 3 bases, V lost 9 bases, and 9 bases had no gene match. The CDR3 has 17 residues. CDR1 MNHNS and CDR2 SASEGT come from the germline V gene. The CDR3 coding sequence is TGTGCCAGGCCCGGGACTAGCGGGGGGTCATGCTACAATGAGCAGTTCTTC. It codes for CARPGTSGGSCYNEQFF.

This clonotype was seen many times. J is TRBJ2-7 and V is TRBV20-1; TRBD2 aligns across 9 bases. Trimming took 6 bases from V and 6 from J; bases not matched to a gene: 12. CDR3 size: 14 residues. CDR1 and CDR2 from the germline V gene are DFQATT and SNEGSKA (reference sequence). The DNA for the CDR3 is TGCAGTGCCCTCAATCGCGCGGGAGGGGGCGAGCAGTACTTC. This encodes CSALNRAGGGEQYF.

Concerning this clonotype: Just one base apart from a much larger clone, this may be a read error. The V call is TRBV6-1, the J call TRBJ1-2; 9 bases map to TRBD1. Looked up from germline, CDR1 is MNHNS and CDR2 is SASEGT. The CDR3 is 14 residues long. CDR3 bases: TGTGCCAGCAGGCTTGGACAGGGGATCTATGGCTTCACCTTC. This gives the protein CASRLGQGIYGFTF.

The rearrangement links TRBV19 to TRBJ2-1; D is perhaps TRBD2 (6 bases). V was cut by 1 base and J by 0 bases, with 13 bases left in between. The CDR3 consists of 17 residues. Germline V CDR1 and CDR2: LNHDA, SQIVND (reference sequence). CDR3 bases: TGTGCCAGTAGTATAGTTGGGGGGATCGGCTCCTACAATGAGCAGTTCTTC. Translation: CASSIVGGIGSYNEQFF. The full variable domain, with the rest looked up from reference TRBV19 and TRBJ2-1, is DGGITQSPKYLFRKEGQNVTLSCEQNLNHDAMYWYRQDPGQGLRLIYYSQIVNDFQKGDIAEGYSVSREKKESFPLTVTSAQKNPTAFYLCASSIVGGIGSYNEQFFGPGTRLTVL.

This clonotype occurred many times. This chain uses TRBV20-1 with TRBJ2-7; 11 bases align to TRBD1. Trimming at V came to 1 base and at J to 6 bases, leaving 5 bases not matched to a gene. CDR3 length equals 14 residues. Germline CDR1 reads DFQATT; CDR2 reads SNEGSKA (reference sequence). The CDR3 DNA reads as TGCAGTGCTAGAGGAGGGACAGGGGGTTTCGAGCAGTACTTC. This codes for CSARGGTGGFEQYF.

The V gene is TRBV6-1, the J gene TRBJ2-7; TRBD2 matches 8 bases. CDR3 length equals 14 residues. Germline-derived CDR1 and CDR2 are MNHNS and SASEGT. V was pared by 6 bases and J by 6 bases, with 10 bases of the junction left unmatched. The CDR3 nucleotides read TGTGCCAGCAGAAGCAGAGAGACTAGCGCCGAGCAGTACTTC. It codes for CASRSRETSAEQYF.

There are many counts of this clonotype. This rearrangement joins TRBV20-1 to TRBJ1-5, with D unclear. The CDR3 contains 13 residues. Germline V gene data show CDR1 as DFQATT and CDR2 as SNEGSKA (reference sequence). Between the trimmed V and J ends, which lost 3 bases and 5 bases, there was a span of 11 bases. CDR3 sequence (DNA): TGCAGTGCTAGTGAGTCCTCAGATCAGCCCCAGCATTTT. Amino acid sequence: CSASESSDQPQHF.

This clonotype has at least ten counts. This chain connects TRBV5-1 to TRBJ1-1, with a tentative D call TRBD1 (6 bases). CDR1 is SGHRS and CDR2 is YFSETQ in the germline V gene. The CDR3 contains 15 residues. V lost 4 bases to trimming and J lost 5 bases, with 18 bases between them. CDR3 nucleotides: TGCGCCAGCAGCCCGGGAGGGGGGTTCGGGACTGAAGCTTTCTTT. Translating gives CASSPGGGFGTEAFF.

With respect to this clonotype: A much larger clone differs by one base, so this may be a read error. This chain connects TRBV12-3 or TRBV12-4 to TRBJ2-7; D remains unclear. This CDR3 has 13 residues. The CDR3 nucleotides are TGTGCCAGCAGTTTAGGATGGCTAGACGAGCAGAACTTC. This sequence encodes CASSLGWLDEQNF.

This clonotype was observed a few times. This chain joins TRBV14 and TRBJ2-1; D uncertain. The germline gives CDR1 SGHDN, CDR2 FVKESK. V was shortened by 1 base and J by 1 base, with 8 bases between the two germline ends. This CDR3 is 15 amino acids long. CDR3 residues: CASSQGPVSYNEQFF. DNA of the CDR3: TGTGCCAGCAGCCAAGGCCCCGTGTCCTACAATGAGCAGTTCTTC.

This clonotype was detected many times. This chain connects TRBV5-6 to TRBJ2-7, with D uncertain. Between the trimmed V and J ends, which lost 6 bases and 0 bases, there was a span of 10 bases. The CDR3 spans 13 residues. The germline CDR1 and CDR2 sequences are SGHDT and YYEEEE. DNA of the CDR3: TGTGCCAGCACCGAGAAGGTCTCCTACGAGCAGTACTTC. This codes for CASTEKVSYEQYF.

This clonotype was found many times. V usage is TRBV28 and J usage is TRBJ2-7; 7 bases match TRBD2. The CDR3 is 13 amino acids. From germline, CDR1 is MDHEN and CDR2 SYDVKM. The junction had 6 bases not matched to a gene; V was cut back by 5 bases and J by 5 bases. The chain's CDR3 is CASSTTSRHEQYF. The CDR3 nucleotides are TGTGCCAGCAGTACGACTAGCCGGCACGAGCAGTACTTC.

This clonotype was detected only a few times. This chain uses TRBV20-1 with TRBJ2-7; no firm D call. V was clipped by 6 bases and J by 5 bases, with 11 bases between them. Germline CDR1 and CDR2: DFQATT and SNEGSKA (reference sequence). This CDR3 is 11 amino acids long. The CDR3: CSAEVVDEQYF. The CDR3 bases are TGCAGTGCCGAAGTCGTTGACGAGCAGTACTTC.

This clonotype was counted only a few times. DNA of the CDR3: TGTGCCAGTGCTAATATCCTATACAGGGGGGGACTCAAGACGCACGAGCAGTACTTC. It is translated as CASANILYRGGLKTHEQYF. The chain recombines TRBV2 with TRBJ2-7; D is perhaps TRBD1 (8 bases). This CDR3 comprises 19 residues. V was clipped by 9 bases and J by 5 bases, with 35 bases between them. Germline loops: CDR1 SNHLY, CDR2 FYNNEI.

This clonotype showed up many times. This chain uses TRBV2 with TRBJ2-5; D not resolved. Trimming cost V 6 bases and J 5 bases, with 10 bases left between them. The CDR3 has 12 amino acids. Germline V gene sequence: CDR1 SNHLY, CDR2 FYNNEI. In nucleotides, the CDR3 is TGTGCCAGCAGAGAGGATTTCGAGACCCAGTACTTC. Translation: CASREDFETQYF.

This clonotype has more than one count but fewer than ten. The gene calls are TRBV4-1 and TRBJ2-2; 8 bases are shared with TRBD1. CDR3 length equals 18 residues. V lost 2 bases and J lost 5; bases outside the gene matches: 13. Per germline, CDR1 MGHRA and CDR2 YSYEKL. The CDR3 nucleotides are TGCGCCAGCAGCCAACCGCTAGGTAGGACAGGGACTACCGGGGAGCTGTTTTTT. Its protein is CASSQPLGRTGTTGELFF.

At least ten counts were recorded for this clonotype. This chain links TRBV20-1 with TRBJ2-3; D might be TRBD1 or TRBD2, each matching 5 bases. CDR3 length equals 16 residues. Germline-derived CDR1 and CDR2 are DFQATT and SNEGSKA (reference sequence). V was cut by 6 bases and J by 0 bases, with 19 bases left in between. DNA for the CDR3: TGCAGTGCCACACGTCTCGGGGCGGGTAGCACAGATACGCAGTATTTT. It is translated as CSATRLGAGSTDTQYF.

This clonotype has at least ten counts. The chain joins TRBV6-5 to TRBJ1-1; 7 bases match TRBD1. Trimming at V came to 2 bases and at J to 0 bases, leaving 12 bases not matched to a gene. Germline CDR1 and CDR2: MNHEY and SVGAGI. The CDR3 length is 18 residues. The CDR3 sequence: CASSYRPTGVGMNTEAFF. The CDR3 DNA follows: TGTGCCAGCAGTTACCGCCCCACAGGGGTGGGAATGAACACTGAAGCTTTCTTT.

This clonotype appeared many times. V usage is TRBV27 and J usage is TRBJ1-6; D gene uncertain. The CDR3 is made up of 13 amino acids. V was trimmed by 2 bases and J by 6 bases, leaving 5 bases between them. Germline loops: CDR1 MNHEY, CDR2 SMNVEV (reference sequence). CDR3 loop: CASSLVGNSPLHF. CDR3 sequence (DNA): TGTGCCAGCAGTTTAGTTGGTAATTCACCCCTCCACTTT.

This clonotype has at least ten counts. The CDR3 region is CASSPGDTSGGYTF. CDR3 in DNA: TGCGCCAGCAGCCCCGGGGACACCTCAGGCGGCTACACCTTC. The chain uses TRBV5-1 and TRBJ1-2; weak D call: TRBD1 (6 bases). The CDR3 contains 14 residues. Germline V CDR1 and CDR2: SGHRS, YFSETQ. Between the trimmed V and J ends, which lost 4 bases and 8 bases, there was a span of 18 bases.

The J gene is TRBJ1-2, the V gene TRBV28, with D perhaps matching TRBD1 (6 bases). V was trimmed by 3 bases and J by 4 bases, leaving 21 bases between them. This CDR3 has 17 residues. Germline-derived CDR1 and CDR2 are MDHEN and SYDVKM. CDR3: CASSFGNDRNGGYGYTF. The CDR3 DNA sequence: TGTGCCAGCAGTTTCGGAAACGACAGGAATGGTGGCTATGGCTACACCTTC.

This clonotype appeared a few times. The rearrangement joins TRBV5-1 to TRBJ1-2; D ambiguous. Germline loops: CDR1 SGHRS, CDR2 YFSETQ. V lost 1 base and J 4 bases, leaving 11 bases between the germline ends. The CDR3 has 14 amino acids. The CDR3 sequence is CASSLLNGGYGYTF. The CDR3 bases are TGCGCCAGCAGCTTGTTAAATGGCGGCTATGGCTACACCTTC.